Reported below is one T cell receptor beta chain. These data belong to a study of T cells in Graves' hyperthyroidism and ophthalmopathy. TCR beta CDR3 regions were amplified from RNA. During a first-round RT-PCR of the TCR CDR3, the HTBI primer set was used. TCRdb recomputed calls from the multiplex PCR reads with MiXCR, one row per CDR3 protein. This table has 360,000 or so distinct CDR3 sequences, roughly 15% appearing once. The source of this sequence is an older woman with Graves' ophthalmopathy. The specimen sequenced was blood.

This chain's CDR3 is CASKKGPNSPLHF. The CDR3 DNA reads as TGTGCCAGCAAAAAGGGGCCTAATTCACCCCTCCACTTT. The gene calls are TRBV25-1 and TRBJ1-6; D is perhaps TRBD1 (5 bases). Trimming pared 7 bases from V and 6 bases from J, leaving 10 bases between. In germline, CDR1 is MGHDK, CDR2 SYGVNS. The CDR3 runs to 13 residues. The whole variable domain, filled in from reference TRBV25-1 and TRBJ1-6, reads EADIYQTPRYLVIGTGKKITLECSQTMGHDKMYWYQQDPGMELHLIHYSYGVNSTEKGDLSSESTVSRIRTEHFPLTLESARPSHTSQYLCASKKGPNSPLHFGNGTRLTVT.